Listed here is a single T cell receptor beta chain. The germline V gene encodes CDR1 KGHSH and CDR2 LQKENI. The CDR3 sequence is 17 residues long. V dropped 4 bases and J dropped 8; count of bases not matched to a gene: 13. This specimen belongs to a study of blood T cell repertoires in COVID-19. Profiling relied on immunoSEQ multiplex PCR, and the TCRdb table lists in-frame clones only, not all of them. Here the sample spans 130,000 to 150,000 clones, over 80% being singletons. The sequence derives from a woman aged 45-59 years with acute or convalescent COVID-19. Sequencing input: peripheral blood. The gene calls are TRBV18 and TRBJ1-4; TRBD1 matches at 10 bases. CDR3: CASSRNSRTGGIEKLFF. CDR3 DNA sequence: TGTGCCAGCTCACGAAATTCCAGGACAGGGGGAATCGAAAAACTGTTTTTT.